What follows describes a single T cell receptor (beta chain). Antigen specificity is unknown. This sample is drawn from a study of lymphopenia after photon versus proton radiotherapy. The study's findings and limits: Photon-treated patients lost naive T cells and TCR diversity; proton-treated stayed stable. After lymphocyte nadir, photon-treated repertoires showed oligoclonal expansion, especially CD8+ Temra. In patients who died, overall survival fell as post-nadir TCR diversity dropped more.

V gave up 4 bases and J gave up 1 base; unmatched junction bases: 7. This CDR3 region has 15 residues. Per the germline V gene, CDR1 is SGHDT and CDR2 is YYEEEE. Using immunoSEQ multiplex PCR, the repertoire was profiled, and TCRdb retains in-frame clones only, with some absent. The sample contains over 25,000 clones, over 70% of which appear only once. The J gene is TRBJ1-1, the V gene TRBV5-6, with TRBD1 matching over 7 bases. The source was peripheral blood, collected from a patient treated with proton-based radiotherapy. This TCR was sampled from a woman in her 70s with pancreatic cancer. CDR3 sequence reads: CASSLNRGRNTEAFF. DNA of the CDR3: TGTGCCAGCAGCCTGAACAGGGGACGGAACACTGAAGCTTTCTTT.